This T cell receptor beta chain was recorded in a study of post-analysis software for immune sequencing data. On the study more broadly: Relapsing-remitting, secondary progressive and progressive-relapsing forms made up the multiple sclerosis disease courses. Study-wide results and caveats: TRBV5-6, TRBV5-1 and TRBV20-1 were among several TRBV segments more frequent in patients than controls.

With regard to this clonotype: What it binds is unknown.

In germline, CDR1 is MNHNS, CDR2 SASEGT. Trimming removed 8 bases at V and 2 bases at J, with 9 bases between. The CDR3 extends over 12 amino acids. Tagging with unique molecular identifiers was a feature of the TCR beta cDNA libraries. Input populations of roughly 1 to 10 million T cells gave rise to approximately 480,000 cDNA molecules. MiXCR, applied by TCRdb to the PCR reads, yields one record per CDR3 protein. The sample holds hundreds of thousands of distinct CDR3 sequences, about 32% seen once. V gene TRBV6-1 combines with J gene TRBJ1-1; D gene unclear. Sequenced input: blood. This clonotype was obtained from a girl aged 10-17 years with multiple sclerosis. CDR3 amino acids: CASPLGNTEAFF. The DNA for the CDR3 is TGTGCCAGCCCCCTTGGTAACACTGAAGCTTTCTTT.